Each of the 25 T cell receptor beta chains below was sequenced from the same sample in a study of T-cell reconstitution after alpha-beta-depleted transplantation in children. A TCRbeta library incorporating unique molecular identifiers was prepared. TCRdb called the PCR reads again in MiXCR, with one record for every CDR3 protein. The sample yields roughly 570,000 distinct CDR3 sequences, roughly 30% seen once. The material sequenced was PBMCs, taken before TCRalphabeta/CD19-depleted stem cell transplant. The receptor set was obtained from a boy in the first two years of life with Wiskott-Aldrich syndrome, due to receive a stem cell transplant.

The rearrangement uses TRBV5-1 and TRBJ2-5, with D unresolved. Germline CDR1 is SGHRS and CDR2 is YFSETQ. The CDR3 has 11 residues. V lost 4 bases and J lost 4, with 5 bases in between. The chain's CDR3 is CASSMAETQYF. CDR3 coding DNA: TGCGCCAGCAGCATGGCAGAGACCCAGTACTTC.

The chain employs TRBV5-1 and TRBJ2-7, with a possible D match to TRBD2 (6 bases). This CDR3 is built from 14 residues. V lost 4 bases to trimming and J lost 1 base, with 12 bases between them. Germline V gene lookup returns CDR1 SGHRS and CDR2 YFSETQ. The CDR3 spells CASSPQRASYEQYF. CDR3 coding DNA: TGCGCCAGCAGCCCCCAGCGGGCGTCCTACGAGCAGTACTTC.

CDR3 nucleotide sequence: TGCAGCTGGGGACGAAACAATGAGCAGTTCTTC. The encoded protein is CSWGRNNEQFF. The chain carries TRBV29-1 and TRBJ2-1, with D tentatively TRBD1 or TRBD2 (5 bases each). Germline V gives CDR1 SQVTM, CDR2 ANQGSEA. Deletions cut 8 bases from V and 5 bases from J, with 10 bases between. This CDR3 is built from 11 residues.

This clonotype turned up a few times. J is TRBJ1-1 and V is TRBV27, with a possible D match to TRBD1 (6 bases). The germline V and J ends were trimmed by 5 bases and 2 bases, with 15 bases remaining between them. The V gene's germline CDR1 is MNHEY and CDR2 SMNVEV (reference sequence). This CDR3 is built from 15 residues. CDR3 sequence: CASSALRGFNTEAFF. CDR3 DNA sequence: TGTGCCAGCAGTGCGCTCAGGGGATTCAACACTGAAGCTTTCTTT.

CDR3 bases: TGTGCCACACGGACTAGCGGGTTCGTCACCGGGGAGCTGTTTTTT. Translated, it gives CATRTSGFVTGELFF. The chain has TRBV10-3 and TRBJ2-2; TRBD2 agrees at 11 bases. J gave up 4 bases and V 10 bases, and 8 bases lay outside the gene matches. Germline CDR1 and CDR2: ENHRY and SYGVKD. The CDR3 is 15 residues long.

A few counts support this clonotype. The chain uses TRBV19 and TRBJ1-1, with a possible D match to TRBD1 (6 bases). Per germline, CDR1 LNHDA and CDR2 SQIVND (reference sequence). Between the trimmed V and J ends, which lost 4 bases and 1 base, there was a span of 10 bases. The CDR3 consists of 14 residues. The CDR3: CASSKDRQNTEAFF. The DNA for the CDR3 is TGTGCCAGTAGTAAGGACAGACAGAACACTGAAGCTTTCTTT.

This chain uses TRBV16 with TRBJ2-3; no firm D call. Trimming cost V 4 bases and J 2 bases, with 13 bases left between them. Looked up from germline, CDR1 is KGHSY and CDR2 is FQNENV. The CDR3 has 15 amino acids. As DNA, the CDR3 is TGTGCCAGCAGCCCATACAGTGCCCCCACAGATACGCAGTATTTT. Translated, it gives CASSPYSAPTDTQYF.

This chain connects TRBV4-1 to TRBJ2-5, with D unresolved. CDR1 is MGHRA, CDR2 YSYEKL, per germline. The CDR3 loop spans 11 amino acids. V was cut by 3 bases and J by 5 bases, with 4 bases left in between. The CDR3 loop is CASSQTETQYF. The CDR3 DNA reads TGCGCCAGCAGCCAGACGGAGACCCAGTACTTC.

CDR3 nucleotide sequence: TGTGCCTGGAGTGGCAGACCCTTCCAAGAGACCCAGTACTTC. Translated, it gives CAWSGRPFQETQYF. The chain uses TRBV30 and TRBJ2-5; D gene unclear. The germline V gene encodes CDR1 GTSNPN and CDR2 SVGIG (reference sequence). This CDR3 spans 14 amino acids. V was shortened by 1 base and J by 1 base, with 10 bases between the two germline ends.

This chain uses TRBV27 with TRBJ2-1; TRBD1 aligns across 7 bases. Looked up from germline, CDR1 is MNHEY and CDR2 is SMNVEV (reference sequence). The CDR3 consists of 17 residues. Germline trimming cut 4 bases from V and 12 bases from J; bases unmatched to any gene: 21. The CDR3 spells CASSSIRRDSGALRQFF. In DNA, the CDR3 is TGTGCCAGCAGTTCGATACGCCGGGACAGCGGAGCCTTGAGGCAGTTCTTC.

This clonotype was counted only a few times. The CDR3 DNA is TGTGCCAGCAGCGCAAGAGCCGTCCCGGGAGATACGCAGTATTTT. Protein: CASSARAVPGDTQYF. The V gene is TRBV7-8, the J gene TRBJ2-3; unclear D gene. With 5 bases removed from V and 5 bases from J, the gap between germline ends came to 17 bases. This CDR3 comprises 15 residues. Germline CDR1 and CDR2: SGHVS and FQNEAQ.

This rearrangement joins TRBV6-1 to TRBJ1-1; D is unclear. Germline CDR1 MNHNS, CDR2 SASEGT. The V and J ends lost 8 bases and 5 bases respectively, with 15 bases between them. The CDR3 has 13 residues. CDR3 loop: CASYTPRRTEAFF. The CDR3 DNA follows: TGTGCCAGCTACACACCCCGGAGGACTGAAGCTTTCTTT.

The rearrangement links TRBV7-9 to TRBJ2-5, with D possibly matching TRBD2 (5 bases). With 1 base removed from V and 2 bases from J, the gap between germline ends came to 14 bases. The CDR3 covers 16 residues. Germline loops: CDR1 SEHNR, CDR2 FQNEAQ (reference sequence). The CDR3 reads CASSLVGSSGQETQYF. DNA of the CDR3: TGTGCCAGCAGCTTAGTCGGTAGCTCGGGGCAAGAGACCCAGTACTTC.

There are a few counts of this clonotype. The chain recombines TRBV28 with TRBJ2-1; the D gene could be TRBD1 or TRBD2 (5 bases each). V was trimmed by 1 base and J by 4 bases, leaving 26 bases between them. The V gene's germline CDR1 is MDHEN and CDR2 SYDVKM. There are 20 residues in the CDR3. CDR3 protein: CASSLSPKLRVRVPYNEQFF. Here the CDR3 DNA reads TGTGCCAGCAGTTTATCCCCCAAGTTGCGGGTCAGGGTACCTTACAATGAGCAGTTCTTC.

This chain uses TRBV20-1 with TRBJ1-5; D is unresolved. CDR3 size: 14 residues. Between the trimmed V and J ends, which lost 2 bases and 5 bases, there was a span of 13 bases. Germline V gene data show CDR1 as DFQATT and CDR2 as SNEGSKA (reference sequence). The CDR3 DNA reads as TGCAGTGCTAGATCCTACAGTTTGGATCAGCCCCAGCATTTT. Its translation is CSARSYSLDQPQHF.

This clonotype has more than one count but fewer than ten. The chain combines TRBV12-3 or TRBV12-4 with TRBJ2-3; 7 nucleotides match TRBD1. With V trimmed by 3 bases and J by 3 bases, 9 bases remained unmatched. The CDR3 runs 16 residues. In nucleotides, the CDR3 is TGTGCCAGCAGTTTCTGGGCCGACAGGGCAACAGATACGCAGTATTTT. Protein: CASSFWADRATDTQYF.

The rearrangement uses TRBV4-1 and TRBJ2-5; 10 bases line up with TRBD2. Germline assignment: CDR1 MGHRA and CDR2 YSYEKL. CDR3 length: 21 amino acids. V lost 4 bases, J lost 5 bases, and 25 bases stayed unmatched. The CDR3 nucleotides are TGCGCCAGCAGCCCCAGTTCCGGGGGGCCTACTAGCGGGAATTTTCGTGAGACCCAGTACTTC. It specifies CASSPSSGGPTSGNFRETQYF.

The rearrangement uses TRBV15 and TRBJ1-5; D gene uncertain. V lost 3 bases and J lost 4, with 7 bases in between. The CDR3 sequence is 13 residues long. Germline CDR1 is LNHNV and CDR2 is YYDKDF (reference sequence). The CDR3 DNA is TGTGCCACCAGCAGTGGACCAAATCAGCCCCAGCATTTT. It translates to CATSSGPNQPQHF.

This chain links TRBV20-1 with TRBJ1-5, with D hard to call. Trimming took 2 bases from V and 5 from J, leaving 10 bases between them. CDR1 and CDR2 (germline): DFQATT, SNEGSKA (reference sequence). There are 13 residues in the CDR3. This CDR3 is CSARKTLHQPQHF. The DNA of the CDR3 is TGCAGTGCTAGAAAAACACTACATCAGCCCCAGCATTTT.

A few counts support this clonotype. The rearrangement uses TRBV6-1 and TRBJ2-5, with 10 bases identical to TRBD2. Germline V CDR1 and CDR2: MNHNS, SASEGT. With 6 bases clipped from V and 5 bases from J, the junction kept 15 bases outside the gene matches. This CDR3 is 17 amino acids long. In DNA form, the CDR3 reads TGTGCCAGCAGCCCCTATAGCGGGAGGCCAGGGTCGGAGACCCAGTACTTC. The encoded protein is CASSPYSGRPGSETQYF.

The chain uses TRBV5-1 and TRBJ2-5; no definite D call. V was trimmed by 4 bases and J by 5 bases, leaving 12 bases between them. This CDR3 spans 13 amino acids. The germline V gene has CDR1 SGHRS and CDR2 YFSETQ. The CDR3 region has the DNA TGCGCCAGCAGCCCCACCCGGTCGGAGACCCAGTACTTC. Translating gives CASSPTRSETQYF. The complete variable domain, with remaining parts taken from reference TRBV5-1 and TRBJ2-5, reads KAGVTQTPRYLIKTRGQQVTLSCSPISGHRSVSWYQQTPGQGLQFLFEYFSETQRNKGNFPGRFSGRQFSNSRSEMNVSTLELGDSALYLCASSPTRSETQYFGPGTRLLVL.

In this sample, this clonotype turned up many times. The chain uses TRBV7-8 and TRBJ1-3; 7 nucleotides agree with TRBD1. J gave up 0 bases and V 1 base, and 3 bases lay outside the gene matches. CDR3 length: 16 residues. From germline, CDR1 is SGHVS and CDR2 FQNEAQ. Here the CDR3 reads CASSLDGTASGNTIYF. CDR3 nucleotides: TGTGCCAGCAGCTTAGATGGGACAGCCTCTGGAAACACCATATATTTT.

The table lists this clonotype with a few counts. V gene TRBV9 combines with J gene TRBJ2-5; no firm D call. Germline lookup yields CDR1 SGDLS and CDR2 YYNGEE. V shed 4 bases and J shed 5 bases, with 15 bases lying between them. CDR3 length: 14 residues. The CDR3: CASSPDWAQETQYF. The CDR3, as DNA: TGTGCCAGCAGCCCAGACTGGGCTCAGGAGACCCAGTACTTC.

The V gene is TRBV3-1, the J gene TRBJ2-3; 9 nucleotides agree with TRBD1. Germline CDR1 is LGHDT and CDR2 is YNNKEL (reference sequence). V lost 3 bases and J lost 4; bases outside the gene matches: 5. CDR3 length: 15 amino acids. CDR3 sequence reads: CASSHQDRGADTQYF. CDR3 nucleotides: TGTGCCAGCAGCCACCAGGACAGGGGCGCAGATACGCAGTATTTT.

Only a few counts were recorded for this clonotype. V gene TRBV6-2 or TRBV6-3 combines with J gene TRBJ2-7, with 10 positions matching TRBD1. J was trimmed by 2 bases and V by 3 bases; bases with no gene match: 4. This CDR3 has 15 residues. Germline V gives CDR1 MNHEY, CDR2 SVGEGT. DNA of the CDR3: TGTGCCAGCAGTTATCGGACAGGGGGGGCCTACGAGCAGTACTTC. Protein sequence: CASSYRTGGAYEQYF.